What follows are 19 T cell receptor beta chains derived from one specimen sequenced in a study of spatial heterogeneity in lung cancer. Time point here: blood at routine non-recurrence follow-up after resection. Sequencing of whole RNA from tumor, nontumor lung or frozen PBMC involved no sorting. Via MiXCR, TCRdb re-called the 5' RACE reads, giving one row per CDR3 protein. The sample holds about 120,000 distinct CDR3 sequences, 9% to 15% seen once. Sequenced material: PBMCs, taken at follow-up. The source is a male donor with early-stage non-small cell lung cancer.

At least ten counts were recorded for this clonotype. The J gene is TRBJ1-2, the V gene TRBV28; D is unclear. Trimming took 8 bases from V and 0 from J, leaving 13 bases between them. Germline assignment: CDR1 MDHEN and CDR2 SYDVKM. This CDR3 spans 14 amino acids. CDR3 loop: CASRRAPANYGYTF. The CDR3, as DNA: TGTGCCAGCCGTAGGGCCCCAGCTAACTATGGCTACACCTTC.

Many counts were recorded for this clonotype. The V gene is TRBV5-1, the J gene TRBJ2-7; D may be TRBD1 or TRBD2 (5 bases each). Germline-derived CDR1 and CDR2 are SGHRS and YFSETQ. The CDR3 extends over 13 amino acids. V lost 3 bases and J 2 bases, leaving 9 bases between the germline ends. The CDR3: CASSSRGAYEQYF. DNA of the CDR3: TGCGCCAGCAGCTCTAGGGGAGCCTACGAGCAGTACTTC. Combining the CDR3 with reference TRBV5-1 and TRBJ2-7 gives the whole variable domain KAGVTQTPRYLIKTRGQQVTLSCSPISGHRSVSWYQQTPGQGLQFLFEYFSETQRNKGNFPGRFSGRQFSNSRSEMNVSTLELGDSALYLCASSSRGAYEQYFGPGTRLTVT.

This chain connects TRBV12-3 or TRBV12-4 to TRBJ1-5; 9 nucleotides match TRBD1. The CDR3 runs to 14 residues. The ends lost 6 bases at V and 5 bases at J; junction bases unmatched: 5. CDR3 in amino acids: CASRGTGNHQPQHF. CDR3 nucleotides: TGTGCCAGCAGGGGGACAGGGAACCATCAGCCCCAGCATTTT.

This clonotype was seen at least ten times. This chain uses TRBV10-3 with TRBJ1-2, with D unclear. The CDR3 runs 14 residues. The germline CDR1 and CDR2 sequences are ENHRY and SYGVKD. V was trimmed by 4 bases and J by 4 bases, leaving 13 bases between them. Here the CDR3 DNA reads TGTGCCATCAGTGGTGGAGGAACTGGCTATGGCTACACCTTC. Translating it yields CAISGGGTGYGYTF.

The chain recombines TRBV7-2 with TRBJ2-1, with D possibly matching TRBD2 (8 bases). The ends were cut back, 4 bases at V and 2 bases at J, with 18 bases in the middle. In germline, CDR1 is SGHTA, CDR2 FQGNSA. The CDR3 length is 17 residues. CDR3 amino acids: CASSSGGTAHPYNEQFF. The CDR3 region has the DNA TGTGCCAGCAGCTCGGGGGGGACAGCGCACCCCTACAATGAGCAGTTCTTC.

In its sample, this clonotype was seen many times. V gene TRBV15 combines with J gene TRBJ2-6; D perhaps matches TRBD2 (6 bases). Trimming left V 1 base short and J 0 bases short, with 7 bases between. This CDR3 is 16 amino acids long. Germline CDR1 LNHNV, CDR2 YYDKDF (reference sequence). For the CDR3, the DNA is TGTGCCACCAGCAGAGGCGGGATCTCTGGGGCCAACGTCCTGACTTTC. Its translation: CATSRGGISGANVLTF.

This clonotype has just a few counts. The CDR3 region has the DNA TGCAGTGCTAGAGATCTGAATAAAGGACTGTACAATGAGCAGTTCTTC. It codes for CSARDLNKGLYNEQFF. J is TRBJ2-1 and V is TRBV20-1; weak D call: TRBD2 (5 bases). Per germline, CDR1 DFQATT and CDR2 SNEGSKA (reference sequence). Trimming cost V 0 bases and J 4 bases, with 16 bases left between them. The CDR3 loop spans 16 amino acids.

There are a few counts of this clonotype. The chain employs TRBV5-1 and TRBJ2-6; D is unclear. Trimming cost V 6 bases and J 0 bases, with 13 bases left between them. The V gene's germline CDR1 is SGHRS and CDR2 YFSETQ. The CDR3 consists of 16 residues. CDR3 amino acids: CASTPQILSGANVLTF. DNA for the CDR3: TGCGCCAGCACCCCCCAGATTCTCTCTGGGGCCAACGTCCTGACTTTC. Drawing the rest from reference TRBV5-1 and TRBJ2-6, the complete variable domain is KAGVTQTPRYLIKTRGQQVTLSCSPISGHRSVSWYQQTPGQGLQFLFEYFSETQRNKGNFPGRFSGRQFSNSRSEMNVSTLELGDSALYLCASTPQILSGANVLTFGAGSRLTVL.

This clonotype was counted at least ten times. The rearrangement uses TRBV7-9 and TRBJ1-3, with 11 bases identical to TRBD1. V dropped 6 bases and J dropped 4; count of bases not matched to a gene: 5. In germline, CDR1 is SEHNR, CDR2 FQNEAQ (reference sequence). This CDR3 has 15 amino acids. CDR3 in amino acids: CASSGQGARGNTIYF. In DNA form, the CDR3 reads TGTGCCAGCAGTGGACAGGGGGCGCGGGGAAACACCATATATTTT.

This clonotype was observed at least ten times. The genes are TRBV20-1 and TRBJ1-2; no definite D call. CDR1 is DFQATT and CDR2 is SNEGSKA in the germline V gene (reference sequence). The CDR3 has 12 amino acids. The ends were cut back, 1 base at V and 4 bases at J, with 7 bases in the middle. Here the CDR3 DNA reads TGCAGTGCTAGAGGCGGGTTCTATGGCTACACCTTC. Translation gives CSARGGFYGYTF.

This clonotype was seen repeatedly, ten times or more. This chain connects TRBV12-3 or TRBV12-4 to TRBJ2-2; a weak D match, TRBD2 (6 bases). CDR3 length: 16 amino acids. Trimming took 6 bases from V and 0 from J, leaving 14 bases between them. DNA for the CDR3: TGTGCCAGCAGGCTCCGTAGCGGTTCGAACACCGGGGAGCTGTTTTTT. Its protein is CASRLRSGSNTGELFF.

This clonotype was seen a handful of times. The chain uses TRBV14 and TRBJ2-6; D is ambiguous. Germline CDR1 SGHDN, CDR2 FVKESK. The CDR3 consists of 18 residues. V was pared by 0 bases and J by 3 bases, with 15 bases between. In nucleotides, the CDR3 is TGTGCCAGCAGCCAAGATTTTCTTAACGGCTTTGGGGCCAACGTCCTGACTTTC. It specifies CASSQDFLNGFGANVLTF.

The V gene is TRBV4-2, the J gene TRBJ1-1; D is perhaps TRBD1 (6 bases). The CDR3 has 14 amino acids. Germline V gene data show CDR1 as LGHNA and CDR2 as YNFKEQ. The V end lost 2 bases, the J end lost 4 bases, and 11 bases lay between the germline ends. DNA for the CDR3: TGTGCCAGCAGCCAACCGGACAGATCCACTGAAGCTTTCTTT. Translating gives CASSQPDRSTEAFF.

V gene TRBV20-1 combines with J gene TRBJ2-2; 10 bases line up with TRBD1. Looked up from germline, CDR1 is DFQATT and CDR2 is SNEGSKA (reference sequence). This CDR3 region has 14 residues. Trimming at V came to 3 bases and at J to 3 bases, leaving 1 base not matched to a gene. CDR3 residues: CSARGTGDTGELFF. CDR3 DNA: TGCAGTGCTAGGGGGACAGGGGACACCGGGGAGCTGTTTTTT.

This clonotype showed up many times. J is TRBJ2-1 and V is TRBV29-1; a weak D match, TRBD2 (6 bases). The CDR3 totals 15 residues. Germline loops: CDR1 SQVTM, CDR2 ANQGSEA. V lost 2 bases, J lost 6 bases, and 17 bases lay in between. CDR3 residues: CSVEKSPGGRNEQFF. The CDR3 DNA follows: TGCAGCGTTGAAAAGTCCCCCGGGGGACGCAATGAGCAGTTCTTC.

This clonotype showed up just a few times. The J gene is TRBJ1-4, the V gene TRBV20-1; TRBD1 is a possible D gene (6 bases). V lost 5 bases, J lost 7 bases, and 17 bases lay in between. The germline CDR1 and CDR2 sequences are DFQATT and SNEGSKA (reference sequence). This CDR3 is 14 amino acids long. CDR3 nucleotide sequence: TGCAGTGCTCACGTACGGGGGCCCCCTGAAAAACTGTTTTTT. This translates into CSAHVRGPPEKLFF.

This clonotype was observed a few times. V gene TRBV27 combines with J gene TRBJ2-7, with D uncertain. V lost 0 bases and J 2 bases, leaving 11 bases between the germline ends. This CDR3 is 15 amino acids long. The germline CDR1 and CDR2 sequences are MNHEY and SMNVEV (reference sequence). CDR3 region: CASSLSDVGTYEQYF. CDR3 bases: TGTGCCAGCAGTTTATCTGACGTAGGAACCTACGAGCAGTACTTC.

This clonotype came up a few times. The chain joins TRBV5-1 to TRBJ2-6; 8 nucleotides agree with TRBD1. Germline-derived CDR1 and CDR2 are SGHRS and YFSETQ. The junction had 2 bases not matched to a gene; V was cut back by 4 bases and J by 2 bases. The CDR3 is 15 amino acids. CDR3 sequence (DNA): TGCGCCAGCAGCCCGGACAGGGCTGGGGCCAACGTCCTGACTTTC. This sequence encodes CASSPDRAGANVLTF.

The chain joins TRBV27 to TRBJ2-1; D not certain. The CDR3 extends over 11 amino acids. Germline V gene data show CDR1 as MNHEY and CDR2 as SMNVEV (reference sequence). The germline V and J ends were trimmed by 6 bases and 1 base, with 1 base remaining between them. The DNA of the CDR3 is TGTGCCAGCAGATCCTACAATGAGCAGTTCTTC. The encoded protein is CASRSYNEQFF.